The next 32 T cell receptor beta chains were all read from a single sample in a study of neoadjuvant anti-PD-1 for oral cavity cancer. TCRdb's table, derived via immunoSEQ multiplex PCR, lists solely in-frame clones and lacks some. The sample consists of around 81,000 clones, around 80% of them appearing once. The specimen was PBMCs, collected before nivolumab (anti-PD-1) treatment. These TCRs come from a person aged 35-79 years with oral cavity squamous cell carcinoma.

The chain links TRBV27 to TRBJ2-1, with TRBD2 identical over 7 bases. J gave up 14 bases and V 6 bases, and 10 bases lay outside the gene matches. CDR3 length equals 12 residues. From germline, CDR1 is MNHEY and CDR2 SMNVEV (reference sequence). The CDR3 DNA reads TGTGCCAGCAGCGAATTCCGAGGGAGGGAGTTCTTC. Its protein is CASSEFRGREFF.

The genes are TRBV4-2 and TRBJ1-4; D gene uncertain. Trimming took 5 bases from V and 0 from J, leaving 13 bases between them. The germline gives CDR1 LGHNA, CDR2 YNFKEQ. The CDR3 contains 16 residues. CDR3: CASSYRLYATNEKLFF. The CDR3 DNA is TGTGCCAGCAGCTACCGGCTTTATGCAACTAATGAAAAACTGTTTTTT.

The chain uses TRBV5-1 and TRBJ1-5; no clear D. This CDR3 comprises 12 residues. V lost 0 bases, J lost 6 bases, and 4 bases lay in between. The germline V gene encodes CDR1 SGHRS and CDR2 YFSETQ. In DNA, the CDR3 is TGCGCCAGCAGCTTGGAGACTCAGCCCCAGCATTTT. It yields the protein CASSLETQPQHF.

The rearrangement uses TRBV15 and TRBJ2-5, with TRBD2 as a possible D gene (5 bases). V shed 5 bases and J shed 5 bases, with 15 bases lying between them. CDR3 length: 14 amino acids. Germline V gives CDR1 LNHNV, CDR2 YYDKDF (reference sequence). The CDR3 protein is CATSLQGLLETQYF. The CDR3 nucleotides read TGTGCCACCAGCCTGCAAGGACTCCTGGAGACCCAGTACTTC. Full variable domain (remainder filled in from reference TRBV15 and TRBJ2-5): DAMVIQNPRYQVTQFGKPVTLSCSQTLNHNVMYWYQQKSSQAPKLLFHYYDKDFNNEADTPDNFQSRRPNTSFCFLDIRSPGLGDTAMYLCATSLQGLLETQYFGPGTRLLVL.

In this sample, this clone turned up a few times. This chain uses TRBV29-1 with TRBJ1-2, with a tentative D call TRBD1 (5 bases). Per germline, CDR1 SQVTM and CDR2 ANQGSEA. The CDR3 has 11 amino acids. V was clipped by 4 bases and J by 8 bases, with 11 bases between them. The CDR3 nucleotides are TGCAGCGTTGGGGGGTCTGACGGCTACACCTTC. This sequence encodes CSVGGSDGYTF.

This chain links TRBV13 with TRBJ2-3; possible D gene TRBD2, 5 bases. The germline V gene encodes CDR1 PRHDT and CDR2 FYEKMQ (reference sequence). The CDR3 contains 14 residues. Trimming left V 3 bases short and J 3 bases short, with 10 bases between. CDR3 residues: CASSFPGRTDTQYF. For the CDR3, the DNA is TGTGCCAGCAGCTTTCCGGGAAGGACAGATACGCAGTATTTT.

The chain links TRBV25-1 to TRBJ2-7, with 9 nucleotides matching TRBD1. The germline gives CDR1 MGHDK, CDR2 SYGVNS. The CDR3 totals 11 residues. CDR3 region: CEGTGLDEQYF. The CDR3 bases are TGTGAAGGGACAGGGCTCGACGAGCAGTACTTC.

This chain connects TRBV7-2 to TRBJ1-1; no reliable D call. The CDR3 has 13 residues. Looked up from germline, CDR1 is SGHTA and CDR2 is FQGNSA. V dropped 3 bases and J dropped 1 base, with 6 bases sitting between them. The CDR3 region is CASSFGRNTEAFF. The CDR3 DNA reads TGTGCCAGCAGCTTTGGCAGGAACACTGAAGCTTTCTTT.

The chain links TRBV28 to TRBJ2-2; tentative D call: TRBD1 (6 bases). This CDR3 has 15 amino acids. The germline CDR1 and CDR2 sequences are MDHEN and SYDVKM. V dropped 6 bases and J dropped 3 bases, with 14 bases sitting between them. This CDR3 reads CASRGQGPHTGELFF. The CDR3 DNA reads TGTGCCAGCAGAGGGCAGGGGCCTCACACCGGGGAGCTGTTTTTT. The variable domain in full, with the rest retrieved from reference TRBV28 and TRBJ2-2, is DVKVTQSSRYLVKRTGEKVFLECVQDMDHENMFWYRQDPGLGLRLIYFSYDVKMKEKGDIPEGYSVSREKKERFSLILESASTNQTSMYLCASRGQGPHTGELFFGEGSRLTVL.

This chain joins TRBV5-6 and TRBJ2-1, with TRBD2 identical over 7 bases. Looked up from germline, CDR1 is SGHDT and CDR2 is YYEEEE. The junction had 1 base not matched to a gene; V was cut back by 1 base and J by 3 bases. There are 14 residues in the CDR3. This CDR3 is CASSLPSGYNEQFF. The CDR3, as DNA: TGTGCCAGCAGCTTGCCTAGCGGCTACAATGAGCAGTTCTTC. The entire variable domain, with the rest obtained from reference TRBV5-6 and TRBJ2-1, is as follows: DAGVTQSPTHLIKTRGQQVTLRCSPKSGHDTVSWYQQALGQGPQFIFQYYEEEERQRGNFPDRFSGHQFPNYSSELNVNALLLGDSALYLCASSLPSGYNEQFFGPGTRLTVL.

The genes are TRBV5-1 and TRBJ2-7, with D perhaps TRBD2 (6 bases). This CDR3 has 15 residues. The V end was cut by 4 bases, the J end by 2 bases, with 16 bases between. The V gene's germline CDR1 is SGHRS and CDR2 YFSETQ. The DNA of the CDR3 is TGCGCCAGCAGCGCTCTGGGGGACTCGACCTACGAGCAGTACTTC. The encoded protein is CASSALGDSTYEQYF.

This chain uses TRBV6-5 with TRBJ2-7, with 9 bases identical to TRBD1. Trimming removed 6 bases from V and 0 bases from J; junction bases left unmatched: 6. Germline V CDR1 and CDR2: MNHEY, SVGAGI. This CDR3 spans 15 amino acids. CDR3 loop: CASSPRQGVSYEQYF. CDR3 coding DNA: TGTGCCAGCAGCCCCCGACAGGGGGTCTCCTACGAGCAGTACTTC.

This clone has only a few counts. CDR3 sequence (DNA): TGCGCCAGCTCCGGGACTACGAACACCGGGGAGCTGTTTTTT. Translating gives CASSGTTNTGELFF. The rearrangement joins TRBV10-2 to TRBJ2-2, with TRBD2 matching over 7 bases. Trimming at V came to 8 bases and at J to 0 bases, leaving 3 bases not matched to a gene. CDR1 WSHSY and CDR2 SAAADI come from the germline V gene. The CDR3 length is 14 residues.

CDR3 coding DNA: TGTGCCAGCAGCTACGCAGGTTACGAGCAGTACTTC. Its protein is CASSYAGYEQYF. The chain combines TRBV7-2 with TRBJ2-7; D not certain. Looked up from germline, CDR1 is SGHTA and CDR2 is FQGNSA. This CDR3 has 12 residues. Trimming took off 4 bases at V and 4 bases at J, with 8 bases between the two ends.

The chain recombines TRBV30 with TRBJ2-1; the D gene is possibly TRBD2 (6 bases). V gave up 3 bases and J gave up 4 bases, with 13 bases separating them. The CDR3 totals 14 residues. The germline V gene has CDR1 GTSNPN and CDR2 SVGIG (reference sequence). The CDR3 DNA follows: TGTGCCTGGAGCAGTGATGGAGGGTACAATGAGCAGTTCTTC. Translating it yields CAWSSDGGYNEQFF.

This chain uses TRBV6-6 with TRBJ2-7; D unresolved. This CDR3 contains 11 residues. Trimming left V 7 bases short and J 6 bases short, with 10 bases between. Germline V gene data show CDR1 as MNHNY and CDR2 as SVGAGI (reference sequence). CDR3 residues: CASNDGFEQYF. The CDR3 region has the DNA TGTGCCAGCAATGATGGTTTCGAGCAGTACTTC.

The chain combines TRBV4-1 with TRBJ2-7, with 7 bases fitting TRBD1. With V trimmed by 1 base and J by 1 base, 1 base remained unmatched. The CDR3 extends over 14 amino acids. Germline CDR1 MGHRA, CDR2 YSYEKL. CDR3 loop: CASSQAGQSYEQYF. The DNA for the CDR3 is TGCGCCAGCAGCCAAGCGGGACAGTCCTACGAGCAGTACTTC.

V usage is TRBV6-5 and J usage is TRBJ1-2, with 8 positions matching TRBD1. The V gene's germline CDR1 is MNHEY and CDR2 SVGAGI. The CDR3 extends over 15 amino acids. The V and J ends lost 4 bases and 4 bases, in that order; junction bases with no gene match: 8. CDR3 in DNA: TGTGCCAGCAGTTTAACAGGGGGTAGGGCCTATGGCTACACCTTC. Encoded protein: CASSLTGGRAYGYTF.

The gene calls are TRBV12-5 and TRBJ1-1, with 7 bases that match TRBD1. CDR3 size: 15 residues. The V and J ends lost 1 base and 0 bases, in that order; junction bases with no gene match: 2. CDR1 is LGHNT and CDR2 is FRNRAP in the germline V gene. Here the CDR3 reads CASGLGQGLNTEAFF. The CDR3 DNA reads TGTGCTAGTGGTTTGGGACAGGGTCTGAACACTGAAGCTTTCTTT.

The chain uses TRBV7-9 and TRBJ2-5, with D possibly called TRBD1 or TRBD2 (5 bases each). The CDR3 loop spans 13 amino acids. Germline V CDR1 and CDR2: SEHNR, FQNEAQ (reference sequence). Trimming left V 3 bases short and J 5 bases short, with 10 bases between. Written as DNA, the CDR3 is TGTGCCAGCAGCTTGGGGGTAGCCGAGACCCAGTACTTC. This sequence encodes CASSLGVAETQYF.

The CDR3 loop is CASSQDPEGQGGNTIYF. CDR3 in DNA: TGTGCCAGCAGCCAAGATCCCGAAGGGCAGGGTGGAAACACCATATATTTT. The gene calls are TRBV4-2 and TRBJ1-3, with D tentatively TRBD1 (5 bases). Trimming left V 0 bases short and J 3 bases short, with 15 bases between. This CDR3 has 17 amino acids. Per germline, CDR1 LGHNA and CDR2 YNFKEQ.

The chain combines TRBV11-2 with TRBJ2-7, with a possible D match to TRBD2 (7 bases). This CDR3 has 15 residues. Trimming pared 1 base from V and 2 bases from J, leaving 12 bases between. The germline V gene encodes CDR1 SGHAT and CDR2 FQNNGV. In DNA, the CDR3 is TGTGCCAGCAGCTTAGGGGGGGCGGGAGCCTACGAGCAGTACTTC. This gives the protein CASSLGGAGAYEQYF.

V and J are TRBV6-5 and TRBJ2-2, with 10 bases identical to TRBD1. The CDR3 sequence is 15 residues long. The junction had 5 bases not matched to a gene; V was cut back by 6 bases and J by 4 bases. Germline assignment: CDR1 MNHEY and CDR2 SVGAGI. Written as DNA, the CDR3 is TGTGCCAGCAGCCAGACAGGGGGCACCACCGGGGAGCTGTTTTTT. This translates into CASSQTGGTTGELFF.

The chain couples TRBV18 to TRBJ1-1; D perhaps matches TRBD1 (5 bases). Between the trimmed V and J ends, which lost 1 base and 0 bases, there was a span of 12 bases. The germline gives CDR1 KGHSH, CDR2 LQKENI. The CDR3 consists of 16 residues. CDR3 DNA: TGTGCCAGCTCACCACTTCAGGAGGGACTGAACACTGAAGCTTTCTTT. This translates into CASSPLQEGLNTEAFF.

This rearrangement joins TRBV10-3 to TRBJ1-2, with D unresolved. CDR3 length equals 12 residues. Deletions cut 0 bases from V and 5 bases from J, with 4 bases between. CDR1 ENHRY and CDR2 SYGVKD come from the germline V gene. The CDR3 nucleotides are TGTGCCATCAGTGAGTCAAATTATGGCTACACCTTC. It translates to CAISESNYGYTF.

This chain connects TRBV25-1 to TRBJ2-3; 14 positions agree with TRBD2. With V trimmed by 8 bases and J by 8 bases, 9 bases remained unmatched. There are 15 residues in the CDR3. In germline, CDR1 is MGHDK, CDR2 SYGVNS. CDR3 residues: CASGAGTSGSVTQYF. The DNA of the CDR3 is TGTGCCAGCGGAGCCGGGACTAGCGGGAGTGTTACGCAGTATTTT.

This clone appeared a single time. The junction differs from germline at one of its ends, possibly a read error. The rearrangement joins TRBV7-7 to TRBJ2-5; 9 bases map to TRBD1. Per germline, CDR1 SSHAT and CDR2 FNYEAQ (reference sequence). The length of the CDR3 is 15 residues. CDR3 DNA sequence: TGTGCTAGCAGCTTAGGGGACAGGGCCCAAGAGACCCAGTACTTC. Its translation: CASSLGDRAQETQYF.

The chain uses TRBV10-3 and TRBJ2-7, with 10 bases matching TRBD1. The germline CDR1 and CDR2 sequences are ENHRY and SYGVKD. The CDR3 is made up of 14 amino acids. Unmatched junction bases numbered 4, after V lost 6 bases and J lost 2 bases. CDR3 residues: CAIRGDRGTYEQYF. The CDR3 DNA follows: TGTGCCATCAGGGGGGACAGGGGCACCTACGAGCAGTACTTC.

The chain couples TRBV9 to TRBJ2-2, with 8 bases identical to TRBD1. This CDR3 has 16 amino acids. V shed 2 bases, J shed 1 base, and the junction held 4 bases outside the gene matches. Germline V lookup: CDR1 SGDLS, CDR2 YYNGEE. CDR3 amino acids: CASSVDRVRNTGELFF. DNA for the CDR3: TGTGCCAGCAGCGTGGACAGGGTTAGGAACACCGGGGAGCTGTTTTTT.

The chain uses TRBV29-1 and TRBJ2-1, with D possibly matching TRBD2 (6 bases). The CDR3 loop spans 18 amino acids. V dropped 3 bases and J dropped 0 bases, with 21 bases sitting between them. CDR1 is SQVTM and CDR2 is ANQGSEA in the germline V gene. CDR3 amino acids: CSVDLFSETRYSYNEQFF. Written as DNA, the CDR3 is TGCAGCGTTGATTTATTTAGCGAGACTAGGTACTCCTACAATGAGCAGTTCTTC.

The rearrangement links TRBV7-9 to TRBJ1-5; possibly TRBD1 for D (5 bases). Per the germline V gene, CDR1 is SEHNR and CDR2 is FQNEAQ (reference sequence). The CDR3 extends over 13 amino acids. Trimming stripped 10 bases from V and 4 bases from J, with 14 bases between. CDR3 amino acids: CATTQGDNQPQHF. CDR3 DNA: TGTGCCACTACCCAAGGGGATAATCAGCCCCAGCATTTT. Drawing the rest from reference TRBV7-9 and TRBJ1-5, the complete variable domain is DTGVSQNPRHKITKRGQNVTFRCDPISEHNRLYWYRQTLGQGPEFLTYFQNEAQLEKSRLLSDRFSAERPKGSFSTLEIQRTEQGDSAMYLCATTQGDNQPQHFGDGTRLSIL.

The rearrangement links TRBV7-9 to TRBJ1-5; D unclear. Trimming stripped 3 bases from V and 5 bases from J, with 8 bases between. This CDR3 region has 13 residues. Per germline, CDR1 SEHNR and CDR2 FQNEAQ (reference sequence). The CDR3 region is CASSFDRDQPQHF. CDR3 nucleotides: TGTGCCAGCAGCTTTGATAGGGATCAGCCCCAGCATTTT.